This T cell receptor (beta chain) is drawn from a study of cytomegalovirus exposure and HLA in healthy donors (TCRdb year 2017). For the study in its entirety: According to an earlier analysis of 550 to 750 of the donors, 150 million to 200 million T cells yielded roughly 100 million unique TCR beta sequences and roughly 280 Gb of sequence data. An earlier analysis of roughly 600 of the donors used high-throughput TCR beta sequencing to judge whether each TCR beta V gene segment behaved as functional or pseudogenic. About 5 DR-DQ haplotypes were handled as single units for association and clustering, since linkage in the cohort was strong. Every repertoire in the discovery cohort had been generated on one and the same sequencing platform. A later genetic analysis used genome-wide SNP genotypes for about 55% of the 666 donors, treating that subset as a discovery cohort. Among 398 genotyped donors of the cohort, an average of roughly 240,000 unique TCR beta nucleotide sequences were sequenced per donor, roughly 20% of them non-productive. Alongside the repertoire data, information on donor age, sex, ethnicity and CMV serostatus was compiled. HLA typing included class I and class II loci at four-digit resolution. In addition to the first cohort of roughly 670 subjects, a separate validation cohort of about 120 different subjects was used. Typing coverage differed by locus: A, B, C, DRB1 and DQB1 were typed in about 629-640 donors, DQA1 in 500 to 550, DPA1 in nearly 610, and DPB1 in 450 to 480. To predict cytomegalovirus infection status, the study brought together high-throughput TCR immunosequencing, statistical association of individual TCRs with disease status, and machine learning. The study profiled the T cell repertoires of approximately 700 subjects by immunosequencing and related them to cytomegalovirus serostatus. Of the approximately 400 genotyped donors, about 84% fell in the genetic ancestry cluster associated with self-reported Caucasian donors. To study patterns of TCR occurrence, a later analysis re-analyzed previously published TCR beta repertoires from around 670 donors and added high-resolution HLA genotyping. Around 320 gigabases of sequencing data and approximately 85 million unique TCR sequences were included in an early release covering over 600 HLA-typed donors. The later analysis used no new phenotypic data to find candidate immune exposures, relying instead on TCR beta sequences and their occurrence across donors. The study aimed to test whether cataloging public T cell receptors could reveal signatures of past pathogen exposure. Overall study outcomes, separate from this receptor: The presence/absence analyses assumed that sequencing depth was roughly uniform across donors, and that assumption may not be true. In a later analysis, the rate of TCR association differed among HLA loci, with DRB1 alleles having the most associated TCRs and HLA-C alleles having the fewest. A further reported finding was that TCR beta sequences accurately predicted the HLA-A and HLA-B alleles for most subjects in the first cohort. This cohort had only TCR beta chains sequenced, and the lack of alpha or paired-chain data limited which features could be detected. Because counts were too low, seventeen rarely observed V segments, including chromosome 9 orphons, were left out of the earlier analysis of some 600 of the donors. Immune exposure information for the cohort was limited to CMV serostatus. A few of the identified cytomegalovirus-associated TCR beta chains were confirmed in vitro to be specific for cytomegalovirus antigens. V-gene and J-gene trimming of TCR beta chains was associated with a missense DCLRE1C variant in a later genetic analysis, and the association was replicated in an independent cohort. According to a later genetic analysis, donors in an Asian-associated ancestry cluster had fewer N-insertions in productive TCRs than the approximately 690-donor mean. The study listed 150 to 200 TCR beta chains as associated with cytomegalovirus. While some public TCRs were present in many individuals, most TCR sequences turned up only very rarely across donors. A later analysis associated 16,951 TCR beta sequences with specific HLA alleles at a false discovery rate of 0.05. A cluster of highly shared sequence variants was judged likely to be a technical artifact of the sequencing pipeline. It was suggested by the authors that the approach could potentially be generalized to other disease states and immunological phenotypes. Because some donors lacked HLA typing at each locus, the association tests relied only on the typed subset. A later analysis reported that several top co-occurrence clusters appeared linked to parvovirus B19, influenza, CMV and Epstein-Barr virus. When HLA alleles, especially DR and DQ, strongly co-occurred, TCR associations were difficult to assign to individual alleles. The 87-base-pair reads could not distinguish some IMGT-functional V segments, including TRBV6-2 and TRBV6-3, so those segments were excluded. Linkage disequilibrium might explain the correlated functional status among segregating V segments, but an unknown experimental factor could not be excluded. The classifier was reported to diagnose cytomegalovirus status with high specificity and sensitivity in both the original cohort and the validation cohort. In a later analysis, most CMV-associated TCR beta chains were found to appear HLA-restricted, with HLA associations seemingly driven largely by CMV exposure. In a later analysis, HLA-associated TCR beta chains were found to be more clonally expanded and to have lower generation probabilities than equally common non-associated chains. In an earlier analysis of more than 450 of the donors, most TCR beta V segments were observed in productive rearrangements about 87% or about 30% of the time, broadly matching IMGT annotations.

The CDR3 sequence holds 14 residues, the cysteine and phenylalanine included. The retained sequence is limited to the CDR3, 42 bases, with the frame set at the first base. CDR1 is given as MNHEY and CDR2 as SVGAGI, both from the germline V gene. After removal of 11 bases from V and 9 bases from J, the junction retains 16 bases not matched to a gene. The cohort comprised some 700 healthy bone marrow donors. Cohort members were all nominally healthy when sampled, although unrecorded immune exposures were likely present. The donor tested CMV seronegative, placing the donor among the 350 or so seronegative members of the cohort. A peripheral blood sample was provided by each donor, and peripheral blood mononuclear cells were used for TCR beta sequencing. Genomic DNA was extracted from the blood cell samples with the Qiagen DNeasy Blood Extraction Kit. This clone was observed a few times. The antigen it binds to is not known. No base quality information exists; no much larger clone differs at one position.

Library preparation was by the immunoSEQ multiplex PCR assay. A mixture of 60 forward primers for TCR Vbeta segments and 13 reverse primers for TCR Jbeta segments was used in the multiplex PCR. Amplification of the CDR3 region of rearranged TCR beta genes was performed with a multiplex PCR assay on genomic DNA. Amplified TCR beta libraries were sequenced as 87-base-pair reads on the Illumina HiSeq System. The paper's processing steps were these. A later analysis counted approximately 76 million unique TCR beta chains across the 650 to 700 repertoires, and approximately 11 million of these chains were shared by at least two donors. Raw reads were error-corrected and collapsed into unique sequences with a nearest-neighbor algorithm that merged closely related sequences to remove PCR and sequencing errors. Alignment of CDR3 sequences to IMGT reference sequences was used to assign V, D and J gene segments. For a sequence to be retained, a match of at least six nucleotides was required to both a V gene segment and a J gene segment. A rearrangement was called productive if the CDR3 had no stop codons and remained in frame with V and J, and every other rearrangement was called non-productive. CDR3 was defined by IMGT convention, running from the second conserved V-encoded cysteine to the conserved J-encoded phenylalanine. In an earlier analysis of approximately 500 of the donors, sequences lacking an unambiguous match to a single V gene segment were excluded. In an earlier analysis of some 590 of the donors, a V segment was called functional when productive rearrangements were above 56.7%, and segregating when the standard deviation between donors exceeded 5%. A statistical classification framework was built to diagnose cytomegalovirus status from the catalog of TCR beta chain sequences. V and J gene assignment, in a later analysis, came from comparing TCR nucleotide sequences with IMGT/GENE-DB human TR gene sequences. A later analysis assigned CDR3 sequences and most-parsimonious VDJ recombination scenarios with the TCRdist pipeline. A later analysis defined each TCR beta chain by its CDR3 amino acid sequence plus V-gene family, and excluded reads lacking a unique V-gene family. As a way to deal with suspected cross-contamination and a sequencing artifact, a later analysis dropped hundreds of nucleotide sequences that were highly shared and had low generation probability. A later analysis calculated a clonal expansion index for each public chain from normalized within-repertoire ranks of inferred template counts. Generation probabilities in a later analysis came from a VDJ recombination model fitted to out-of-frame rearrangements, and those results were checked against IGoR. In a later analysis, TCR-TCR, TCR-HLA and TCR-CMV co-occurrence was scored with hypergeometric tests, and a repertoire-size bias correction was applied to TCR pairs. A later analysis estimated false discovery rates by permuting HLA or CMV assignments 20 times. In a later analysis, co-occurring TCRs were grouped using DBSCAN, with TCRdist sequence similarity added in when clustering inside HLA-allele-positive subsets. For co-occurrence clustering, repertoires with fewer than 30,000 or more than 120,000 public chains were excluded, along with four to six repertoires with anomalous nucleotide sharing. The clones in this table, taken by TCRdb from immuneACCESS, are in-frame only. Not every clone is retained; where verified, under half of the shortfall comes from an unresolved V gene, and the cause of the rest is unknown. D and trimming come from the DNA, and the V and J calls and clone size come from that table. Present in this sample are 150,000 to 200,000 clones, around 87% of which were seen just once. The biggest ten clones account for roughly 1.8% of the sample.

This receptor was identified in a young woman in good health and CMV-seronegative. Sequencing input: PBMCs. The sequence links TRBV6-5 to TRBJ2-1, with 7 bases in between that match TRBD1. The bases are TGTGCCTGCACTCCCCGGGACAGACGATTTGAGCAGTTCTTC. Its protein product is CACTPRDRRFEQFF.